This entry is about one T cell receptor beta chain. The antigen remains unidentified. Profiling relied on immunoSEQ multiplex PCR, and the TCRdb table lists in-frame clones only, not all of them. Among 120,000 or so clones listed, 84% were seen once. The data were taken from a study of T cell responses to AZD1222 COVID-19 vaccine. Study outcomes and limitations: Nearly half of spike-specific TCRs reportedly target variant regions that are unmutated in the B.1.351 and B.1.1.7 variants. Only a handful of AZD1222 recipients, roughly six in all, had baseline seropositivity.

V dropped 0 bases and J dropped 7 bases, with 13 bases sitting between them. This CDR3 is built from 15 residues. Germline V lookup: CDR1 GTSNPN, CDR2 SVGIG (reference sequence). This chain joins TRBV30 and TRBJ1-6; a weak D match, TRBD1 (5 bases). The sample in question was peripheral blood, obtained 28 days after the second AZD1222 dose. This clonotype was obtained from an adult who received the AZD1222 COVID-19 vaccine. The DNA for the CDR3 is TGTGCCTGGAGTGTACTAGGACGGGGCAATTCACCCCTCCACTTT. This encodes CAWSVLGRGNSPLHF.